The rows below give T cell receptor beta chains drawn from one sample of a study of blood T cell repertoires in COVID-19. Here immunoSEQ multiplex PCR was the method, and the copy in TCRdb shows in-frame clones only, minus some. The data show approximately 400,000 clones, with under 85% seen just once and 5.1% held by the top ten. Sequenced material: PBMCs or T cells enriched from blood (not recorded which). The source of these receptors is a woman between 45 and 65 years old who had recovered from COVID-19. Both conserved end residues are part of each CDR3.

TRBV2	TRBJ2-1	CASGLTRGGFQSEQFF
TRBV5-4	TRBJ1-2	CASSSGQIYGYTF
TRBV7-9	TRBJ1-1	CASSHPDRGEAFF
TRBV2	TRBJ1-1	CAILDRAMNTEAFF
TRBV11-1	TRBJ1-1	CASSPLTGLNTEAFF
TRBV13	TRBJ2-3	CASNPERATDTQYF
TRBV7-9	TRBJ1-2	CASSLETATYGYTF
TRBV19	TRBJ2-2	CASSRQGLAGELFF
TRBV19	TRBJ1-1	CASSPPGGAQTEAFF
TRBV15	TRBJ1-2	CATSQGQGAGDGYTF
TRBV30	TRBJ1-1	CAWSVFQSGFGTEAFF
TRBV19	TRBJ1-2	CASSILGAGSNYGYTF
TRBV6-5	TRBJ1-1	CASSYEGGSTEAFF
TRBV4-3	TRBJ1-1	CASSLKSTGGAFF
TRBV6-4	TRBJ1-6	CASSAGGLNSPLHF
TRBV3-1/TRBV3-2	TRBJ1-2	CASSPKGQGGSGYTF
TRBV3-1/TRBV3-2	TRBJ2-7	CASAMDSRNSYEQYF
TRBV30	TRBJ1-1	CAWRAGIYTEAFF
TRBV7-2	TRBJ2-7	CASSLNPGGNYEQYF
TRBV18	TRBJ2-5	CASSPGLAGGQETQYF
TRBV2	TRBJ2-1	CASSDTAAYNEQFF
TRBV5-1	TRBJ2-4	CASSIPGALAKNIQYF
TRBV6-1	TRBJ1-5	CASSGQGRGINQPQHF
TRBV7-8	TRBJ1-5	CASSLGTRSDQPQHF
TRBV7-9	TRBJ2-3	CASSRDNTDTQYF
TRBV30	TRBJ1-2	CAWSRDRASTNYGYTF
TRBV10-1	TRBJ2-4	CASNLRTRGALGKNIQYF
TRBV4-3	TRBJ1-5	CASSQRTYQPQHF
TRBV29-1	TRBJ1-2	CSGSGSWYGYTF
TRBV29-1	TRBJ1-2	CSVGGAVYGYTF
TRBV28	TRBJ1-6	CASRLGGASSPLHF
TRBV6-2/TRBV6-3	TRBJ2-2	CASSPGGAGADTGELFF
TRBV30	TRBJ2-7	CAWGVGNERNQYF
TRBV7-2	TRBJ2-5	CASSFQTYQETQYF
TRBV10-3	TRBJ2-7	CAISGGTGVNYEQYF
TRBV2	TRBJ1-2	CASSLQGSDGYTF
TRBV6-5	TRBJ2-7	CASRAHNYEQYF
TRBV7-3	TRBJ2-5	CASSLSGGKQETQYF
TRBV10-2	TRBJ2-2	CASRETGTNLAGELFF
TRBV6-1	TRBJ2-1	CASSDPGTSDNEQFF
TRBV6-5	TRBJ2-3	CASSWPGGTDTQYF
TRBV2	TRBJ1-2	CASSVGGGNGYTF
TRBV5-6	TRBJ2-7	CASSFSGYEQYF
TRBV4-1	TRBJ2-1	CASRDRGDYNEQFF
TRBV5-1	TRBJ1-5	CASSPDSLDQPQHF
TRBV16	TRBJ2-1	CASSPRTGANNEQFF
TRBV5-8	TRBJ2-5	CASSLPTQETQYF
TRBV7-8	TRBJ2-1	CASRRTSGSYNEQFF